This TCR beta chain was observed in a study of blood T cell repertoires in COVID-19. As for the study in general: In each case, the material was cDNA or gDNA derived from T cells, B-cell-depleted T cells, or PBMCs.

Methods used by the authors: It was from reference gene primer amplification that nucleated cell counts were estimated. Some clones are missing from TCRdb's copy, which holds only in-frame ones; the method was immunoSEQ multiplex PCR. That table supplies the V and J calls and clone size; D and trimming were determined from the DNA. The sample has about 55,000 clones, roughly 85% seen once. The germline CDR1 and CDR2 sequences are MGHDK and SYGVNS. This CDR3 is 17 amino acids long. V was clipped by 6 bases and J by 4 bases; unmatched bases: 13. Sequencing used peripheral blood. This receptor was taken from a human donor in a cohort sampled during active COVID-19. The V call is TRBV25-1, the J call TRBJ2-1; 9 bases are a match to TRBD2. CDR3 region: CASSPRASSGKYNEQFF. CDR3 nucleotides: TGTGCCAGCAGCCCTAGAGCCTCTAGCGGGAAGTACAATGAGCAGTTCTTC.